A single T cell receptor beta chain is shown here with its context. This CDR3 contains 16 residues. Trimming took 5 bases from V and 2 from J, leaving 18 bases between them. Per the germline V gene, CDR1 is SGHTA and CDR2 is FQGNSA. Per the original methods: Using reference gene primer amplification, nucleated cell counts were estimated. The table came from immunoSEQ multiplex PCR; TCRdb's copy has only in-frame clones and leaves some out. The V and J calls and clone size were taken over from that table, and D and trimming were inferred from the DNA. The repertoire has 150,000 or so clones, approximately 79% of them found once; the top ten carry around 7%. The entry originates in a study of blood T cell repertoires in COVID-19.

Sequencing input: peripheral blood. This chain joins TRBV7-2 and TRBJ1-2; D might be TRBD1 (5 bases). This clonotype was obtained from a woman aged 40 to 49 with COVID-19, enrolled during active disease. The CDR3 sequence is CASSLTPGTPNYGYTF. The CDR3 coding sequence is TGTGCCAGCAGCCTCACTCCAGGGACTCCGAACTATGGCTACACCTTC.